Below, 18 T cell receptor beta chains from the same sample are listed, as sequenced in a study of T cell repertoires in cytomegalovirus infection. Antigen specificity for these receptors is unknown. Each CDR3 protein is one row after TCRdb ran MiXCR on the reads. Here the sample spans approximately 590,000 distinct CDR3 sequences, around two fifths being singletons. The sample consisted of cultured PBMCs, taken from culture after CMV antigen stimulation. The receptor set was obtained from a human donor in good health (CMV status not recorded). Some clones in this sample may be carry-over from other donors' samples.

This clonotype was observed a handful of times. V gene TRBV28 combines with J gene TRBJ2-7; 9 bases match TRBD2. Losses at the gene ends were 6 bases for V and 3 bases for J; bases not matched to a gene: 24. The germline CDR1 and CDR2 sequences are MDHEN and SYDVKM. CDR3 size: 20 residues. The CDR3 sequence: CASSSISGETGGGAVYEQYF. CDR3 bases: TGTGCCAGCAGCTCAATTTCAGGGGAAACGGGCGGGGGGGCCGTCTACGAGCAGTACTTC.

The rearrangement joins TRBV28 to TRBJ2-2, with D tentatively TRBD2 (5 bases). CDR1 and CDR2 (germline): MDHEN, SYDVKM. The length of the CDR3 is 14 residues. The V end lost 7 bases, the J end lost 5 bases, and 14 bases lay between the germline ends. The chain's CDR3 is CASIEGVGTGELFF. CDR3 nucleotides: TGTGCCAGCATAGAGGGTGTGGGAACCGGGGAGCTGTTTTTT.

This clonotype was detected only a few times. In DNA form, the CDR3 reads TGTGCCAGCAGCAAAATCAGGACTAGCGGGACCCCATACGAGCAGTACTTC. Its translation: CASSKIRTSGTPYEQYF. The J gene is TRBJ2-7, the V gene TRBV11-2; 12 nucleotides align to TRBD2. There are 17 residues in the CDR3. Germline CDR1 SGHAT, CDR2 FQNNGV. V trimming: 5 bases; J trimming: 4 bases; junction bases outside the gene matches: 12.

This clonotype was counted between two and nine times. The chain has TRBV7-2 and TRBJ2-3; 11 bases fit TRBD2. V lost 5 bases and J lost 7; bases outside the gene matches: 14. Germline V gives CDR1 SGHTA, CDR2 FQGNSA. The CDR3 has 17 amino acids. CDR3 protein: CASSPLAGGLFVYTQYF. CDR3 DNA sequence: TGTGCCAGCAGCCCCCTAGCGGGGGGCCTCTTCGTGTATACGCAGTATTTT.

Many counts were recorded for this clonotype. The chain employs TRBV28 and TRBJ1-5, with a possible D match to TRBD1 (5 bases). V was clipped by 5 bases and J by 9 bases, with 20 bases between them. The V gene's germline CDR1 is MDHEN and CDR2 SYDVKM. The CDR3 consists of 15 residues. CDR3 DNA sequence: TGTGCCAGCAGTCTGCTCAGGGTTTTAGGTGCGCCCCAGCATTTT. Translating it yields CASSLLRVLGAPQHF.

The CDR3 DNA sequence: TGTGCCACCAGCGGAGGACTAGCGGGAGATATGTTTGGCTACGAGCAGTACTTC. Its protein product is CATSGGLAGDMFGYEQYF. The gene calls are TRBV15 and TRBJ2-7; 13 nucleotides line up with TRBD2. After removal of 5 bases from V and 3 bases from J, the junction contained 13 bases not matched to a gene. Germline CDR1 is LNHNV and CDR2 is YYDKDF (reference sequence). This CDR3 region has 18 residues.

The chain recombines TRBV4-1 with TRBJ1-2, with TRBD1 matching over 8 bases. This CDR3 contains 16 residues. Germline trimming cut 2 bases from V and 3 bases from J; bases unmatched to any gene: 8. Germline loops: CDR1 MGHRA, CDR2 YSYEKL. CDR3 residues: CASSQPKDRGYYGYTF. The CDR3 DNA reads TGCGCCAGCAGCCAACCTAAAGACAGGGGATACTATGGCTACACCTTC.

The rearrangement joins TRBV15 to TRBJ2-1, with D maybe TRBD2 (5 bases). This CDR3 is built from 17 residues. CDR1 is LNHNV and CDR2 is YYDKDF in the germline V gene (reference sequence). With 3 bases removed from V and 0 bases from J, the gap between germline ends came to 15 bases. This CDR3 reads CATSRSPEGNSYNEQFF. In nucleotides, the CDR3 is TGTGCCACCAGCAGGTCCCCCGAGGGAAACTCCTACAATGAGCAGTTCTTC.

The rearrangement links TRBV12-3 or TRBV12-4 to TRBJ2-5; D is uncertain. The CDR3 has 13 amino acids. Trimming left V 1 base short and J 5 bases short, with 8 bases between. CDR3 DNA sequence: TGTGCCAGCAGTTTAGGCACCTATGAGACCCAGTACTTC. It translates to CASSLGTYETQYF.

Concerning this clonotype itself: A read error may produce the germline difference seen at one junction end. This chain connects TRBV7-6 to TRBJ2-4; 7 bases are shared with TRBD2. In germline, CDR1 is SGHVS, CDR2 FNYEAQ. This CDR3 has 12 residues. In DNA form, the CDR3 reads TGTGCCAGCAGCTTAGCCGGGGACTACTCCGATTTC. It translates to CASSLAGDYSDF.

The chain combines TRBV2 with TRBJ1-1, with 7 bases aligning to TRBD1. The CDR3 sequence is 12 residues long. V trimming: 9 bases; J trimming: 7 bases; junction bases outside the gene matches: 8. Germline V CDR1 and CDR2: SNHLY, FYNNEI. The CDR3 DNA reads TGTGCCAGTCAGGGGGGGGGTCTTGAAGCTTTCTTT. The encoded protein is CASQGGGLEAFF.

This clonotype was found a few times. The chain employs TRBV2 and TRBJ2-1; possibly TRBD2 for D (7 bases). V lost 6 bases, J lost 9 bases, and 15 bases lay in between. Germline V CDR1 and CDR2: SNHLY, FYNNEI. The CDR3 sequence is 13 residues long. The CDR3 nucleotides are TGTGCCAGCAGCGGGGGGCGGTTAGGTGAGCAGTTCTTC. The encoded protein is CASSGGRLGEQFF.

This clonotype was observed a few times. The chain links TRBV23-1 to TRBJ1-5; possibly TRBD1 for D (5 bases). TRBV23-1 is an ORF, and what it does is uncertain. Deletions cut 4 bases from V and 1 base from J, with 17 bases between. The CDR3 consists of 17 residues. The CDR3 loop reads CASSPQGRLGSNQPQHF. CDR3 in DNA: TGCGCCAGCAGTCCCCAGGGCCGACTGGGCAGCAATCAGCCCCAGCATTTT.

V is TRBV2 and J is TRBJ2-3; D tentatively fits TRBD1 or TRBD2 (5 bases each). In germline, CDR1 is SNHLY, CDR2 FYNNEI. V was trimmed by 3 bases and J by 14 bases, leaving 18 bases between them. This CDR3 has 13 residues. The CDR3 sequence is CASSEGLGPGLYF. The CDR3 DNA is TGTGCCAGCAGTGAGGGTTTGGGACCCGGGTTGTATTTT. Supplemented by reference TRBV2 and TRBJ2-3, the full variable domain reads EPEVTQTPSHQVTQMGQEVILRCVPISNHLYFYWYRQILGQKVEFLVSFYNNEISEKSEIFDDQFSVERPDGSNFTLKIRSTKLEDSAMYFCASSEGLGPGLYFGPGTRLTVL.

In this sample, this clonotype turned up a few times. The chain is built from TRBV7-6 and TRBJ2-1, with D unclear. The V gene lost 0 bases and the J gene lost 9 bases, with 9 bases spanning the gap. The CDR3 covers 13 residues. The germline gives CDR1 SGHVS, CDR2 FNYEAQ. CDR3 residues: CASSLARNFEQFF. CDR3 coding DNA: TGTGCCAGCAGCTTAGCTAGAAACTTTGAGCAGTTCTTC.

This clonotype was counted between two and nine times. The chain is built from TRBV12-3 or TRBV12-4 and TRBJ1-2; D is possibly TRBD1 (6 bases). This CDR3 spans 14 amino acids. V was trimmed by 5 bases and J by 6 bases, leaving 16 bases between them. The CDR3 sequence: CASSPSTGIDGYTF. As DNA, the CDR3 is TGTGCCAGCAGTCCCTCGACAGGCATAGATGGCTACACCTTC.

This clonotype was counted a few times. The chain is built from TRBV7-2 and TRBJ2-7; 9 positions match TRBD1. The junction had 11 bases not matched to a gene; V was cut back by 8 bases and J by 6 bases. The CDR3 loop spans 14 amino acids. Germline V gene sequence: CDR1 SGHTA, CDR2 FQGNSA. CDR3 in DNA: TGTGCCAGCGGCCACAGGGGGCGGATAGTCGAGCAGTACTTC. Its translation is CASGHRGRIVEQYF. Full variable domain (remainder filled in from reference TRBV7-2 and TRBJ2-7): GAGVSQSPSNKVTEKGKDVELRCDPISGHTALYWYRQSLGQGLEFLIYFQGNSAPDKSGLPSDRFSAERTGGSVSTLTIQRTQQEDSAVYLCASGHRGRIVEQYFGPGTRLTVT.

The CDR3 loop reads CASSLGHLPDTQYF. The CDR3 nucleotides read TGTGCCAGCAGCTTGGGGCACCTTCCAGATACGCAGTATTTT. The chain uses TRBV11-2 and TRBJ2-3, with D possibly being TRBD1 (5 bases). This CDR3 spans 14 amino acids. Germline V gives CDR1 SGHAT, CDR2 FQNNGV. V shed 3 bases and J shed 4 bases, with 11 bases lying between them.